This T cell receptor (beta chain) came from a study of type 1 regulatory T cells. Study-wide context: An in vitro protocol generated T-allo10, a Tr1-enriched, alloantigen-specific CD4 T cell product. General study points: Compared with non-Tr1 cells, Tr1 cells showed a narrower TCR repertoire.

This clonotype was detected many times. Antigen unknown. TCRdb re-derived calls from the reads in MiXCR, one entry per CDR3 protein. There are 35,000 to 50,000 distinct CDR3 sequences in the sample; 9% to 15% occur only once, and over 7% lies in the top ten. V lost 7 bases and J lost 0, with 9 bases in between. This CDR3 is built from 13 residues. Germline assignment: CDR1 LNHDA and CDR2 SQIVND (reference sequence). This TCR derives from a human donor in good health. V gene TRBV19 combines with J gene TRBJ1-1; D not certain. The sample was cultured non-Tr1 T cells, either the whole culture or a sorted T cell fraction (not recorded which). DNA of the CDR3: TGTGCCAGTAAGAAGGGTATGAACACTGAAGCTTTCTTT. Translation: CASKKGMNTEAFF.